Shown below are 2 T cell receptor beta chains from a single sample sequenced in a study of cytomegalovirus exposure and HLA in healthy donors. This PCR relied on a set of 60 Vbeta primers and 13 Jbeta primers. Data came from immunoSEQ multiplex PCR; TCRdb stores just in-frame clones and leaves some out. The sample lists roughly 97,000 clones; 73% were seen once. Sequenced input: PBMCs. These receptors all stem from a man between 40 and 49 years old in good health and CMV-seronegative.

This sequence joins TRBV29-1 and TRBJ2-7, with D possibly TRBD1 on 6 matching bases. From germline, CDR1 is SQVTM and CDR2 ANQGSEA. Trimming shortened V by 6 bases and J by 3 bases, and 12 bases separated the two germline ends. The CDR3 is made up of 12 amino acids. The CDR3 reads CSVWTVDYEQYF. CDR3 nucleotide sequence: TGCAGCGTCTGGACAGTGGACTACGAGCAGTACTTC.

The J gene is TRBJ1-5, the V gene TRBV7-2; D is perhaps TRBD1 (5 bases). The V end lost 5 bases, the J end lost 8 bases, and 10 bases lay between the germline ends. The CDR3 spans 12 residues. The germline V gene encodes CDR1 SGHTA and CDR2 FQGNSA. CDR3 sequence (DNA): TGTGCCAGCAGCATTCGGGGGGAGCCCCAGCATTTT. Residues: CASSIRGEPQHF. Drawing the rest from reference TRBV7-2 and TRBJ1-5, the complete variable domain is GAGVSQSPSNKVTEKGKDVELRCDPISGHTALYWYRQSLGQGLEFLIYFQGNSAPDKSGLPSDRFSAERTGGSVSTLTIQRTQQEDSAVYLCASSIRGEPQHFGDGTRLSIL.